These 7 T cell receptor beta chains were all obtained from the same sample, sequenced in a study of OX40 agonist ivuxolimab in advanced cancers. TCRdb's copy holds only in-frame clones and misses some; the assay was immunoSEQ multiplex PCR. The table has over 50,000 clones, roughly 80% seen once; the top ten hold approximately 4.6%. The sequences come from CD4+ or CD8+ T cells sorted from blood, collected in a trial of the OX40 agonist ivuxolimab. The receptor source for this set is an adult with an advanced solid tumor such as melanoma, head and neck, liver or kidney cancer.

The chain has TRBV7-7 and TRBJ2-7, with 7 bases identical to TRBD2. The CDR3 has 13 amino acids. CDR1 is SSHAT, CDR2 FNYEAQ, per germline (reference sequence). V dropped 0 bases and J dropped 6; count of bases not matched to a gene: 2. The DNA of the CDR3 is TGTGCCAGCAGCTTAGCGGGAGGGCGCGAGCAGTACTTC. Protein sequence: CASSLAGGREQYF.

This clone came up a few times. The J gene is TRBJ2-5, the V gene TRBV25-1, with TRBD1 matching over 8 bases. Losses at the gene ends were 3 bases for V and 5 bases for J; bases not matched to a gene: 2. This CDR3 spans 13 amino acids. Germline CDR1 reads MGHDK; CDR2 reads SYGVNS. The CDR3 region is CASSDRGRETQYF. CDR3 DNA: TGTGCCAGCAGTGACAGGGGGCGGGAGACCCAGTACTTC.

The V and J genes are TRBV4-1 and TRBJ2-2; possibly TRBD2 for D (5 bases). Germline CDR1 and CDR2: MGHRA and YSYEKL. V gave up 4 bases and J gave up 2 bases, with 8 bases separating them. The CDR3 consists of 14 residues. The CDR3 DNA reads TGCGCCAGCAGCCCGCTAGCAAACACCGGGGAGCTGTTTTTT. Protein: CASSPLANTGELFF.

This chain joins TRBV19 and TRBJ1-6, with D possibly matching TRBD1 (5 bases). Deletions cut 2 bases from V and 7 bases from J, with 9 bases between. Germline loops: CDR1 LNHDA, CDR2 SQIVND (reference sequence). The CDR3 consists of 14 residues. The CDR3 bases are TGTGCCAGTAGTATAAAGGGGCAAAATTCACCCCTCCACTTT. Residues: CASSIKGQNSPLHF.

The genes are TRBV27 and TRBJ2-3; D might be TRBD2 (5 bases). This CDR3 is 13 amino acids long. Deletions cut 5 bases from V and 2 bases from J, with 8 bases between. CDR1 is MNHEY and CDR2 is SMNVEV in the germline V gene (reference sequence). The CDR3 protein is CASSGLITDTQYF. The DNA for the CDR3 is TGTGCCAGCAGTGGACTGATCACAGATACGCAGTATTTT.

The rearrangement uses TRBV6-5 and TRBJ1-2, with D perhaps TRBD1 (5 bases). Germline values: CDR1 MNHEY, CDR2 SVGAGI. The CDR3 sequence is 14 residues long. V was cut by 6 bases and J by 8 bases, with 19 bases left in between. CDR3: CASSWGGRGGGYTF. In nucleotides, the CDR3 is TGTGCCAGCAGCTGGGGGGGAAGGGGAGGAGGCTACACCTTC.

This clone is termed medium-sized. The CDR3: CASSLMGERTSTDTQYF. The DNA of the CDR3 is TGTGCCAGCAGCTTGATGGGGGAGCGGACCAGCACAGATACGCAGTATTTT. The genes are TRBV5-4 and TRBJ2-3; the D gene could be TRBD1 or TRBD2 (5 bases each). In germline, CDR1 is SGHNT, CDR2 YYREEE (reference sequence). Trimming removed 1 base from V and 0 bases from J, with 15 bases in between. The CDR3 runs 17 residues.